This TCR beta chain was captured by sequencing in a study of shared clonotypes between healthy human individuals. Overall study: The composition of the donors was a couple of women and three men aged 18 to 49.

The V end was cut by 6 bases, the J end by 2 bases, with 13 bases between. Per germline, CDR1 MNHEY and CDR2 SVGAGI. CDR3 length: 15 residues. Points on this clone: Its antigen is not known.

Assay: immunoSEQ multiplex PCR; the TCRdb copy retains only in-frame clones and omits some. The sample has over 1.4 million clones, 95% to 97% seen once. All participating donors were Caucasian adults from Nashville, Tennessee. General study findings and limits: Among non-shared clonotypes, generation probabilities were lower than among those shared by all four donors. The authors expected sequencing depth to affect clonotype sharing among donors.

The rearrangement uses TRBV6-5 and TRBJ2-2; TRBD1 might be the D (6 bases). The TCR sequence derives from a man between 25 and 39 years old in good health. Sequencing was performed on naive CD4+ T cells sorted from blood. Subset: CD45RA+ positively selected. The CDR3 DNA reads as TGTGCCAGCAGCCACCCCAGGGGAAACACCGGGGAGCTGTTTTTT. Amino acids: CASSHPRGNTGELFF.